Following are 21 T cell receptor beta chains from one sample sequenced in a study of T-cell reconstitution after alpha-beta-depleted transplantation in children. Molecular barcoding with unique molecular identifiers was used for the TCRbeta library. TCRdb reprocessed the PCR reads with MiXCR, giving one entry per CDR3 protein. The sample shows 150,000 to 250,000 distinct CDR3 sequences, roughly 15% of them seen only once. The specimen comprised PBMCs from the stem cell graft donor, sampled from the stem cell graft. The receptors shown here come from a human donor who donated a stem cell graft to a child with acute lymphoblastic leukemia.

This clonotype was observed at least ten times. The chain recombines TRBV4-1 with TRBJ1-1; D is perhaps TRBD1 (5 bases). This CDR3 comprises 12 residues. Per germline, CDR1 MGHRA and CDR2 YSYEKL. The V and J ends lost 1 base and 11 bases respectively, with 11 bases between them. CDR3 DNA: TGCGCCAGCAGCCAAGCGCGCAGGGAGGCTTTCTTT. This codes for CASSQARREAFF.

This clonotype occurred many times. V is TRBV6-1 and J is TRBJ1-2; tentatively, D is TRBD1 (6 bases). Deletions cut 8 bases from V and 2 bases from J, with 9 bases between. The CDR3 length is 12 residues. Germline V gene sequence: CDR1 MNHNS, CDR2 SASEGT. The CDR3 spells CASPGQNYGYTF. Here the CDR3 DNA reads TGTGCCAGCCCGGGACAAAACTATGGCTACACCTTC.

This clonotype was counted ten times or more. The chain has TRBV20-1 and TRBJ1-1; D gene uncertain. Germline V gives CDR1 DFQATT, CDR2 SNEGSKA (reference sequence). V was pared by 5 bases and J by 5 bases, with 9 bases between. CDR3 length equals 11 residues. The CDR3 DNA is TGCAGTGCTTTGGTAAGGACTGAAGCTTTCTTT. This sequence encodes CSALVRTEAFF.

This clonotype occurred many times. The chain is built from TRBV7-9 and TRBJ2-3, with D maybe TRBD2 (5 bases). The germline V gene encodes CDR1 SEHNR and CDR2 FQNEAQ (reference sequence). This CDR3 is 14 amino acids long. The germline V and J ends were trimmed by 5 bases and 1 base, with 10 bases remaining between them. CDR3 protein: CASSAPAGTDTQYF. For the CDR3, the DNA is TGTGCCAGCAGCGCCCCAGCGGGCACAGATACGCAGTATTTT.

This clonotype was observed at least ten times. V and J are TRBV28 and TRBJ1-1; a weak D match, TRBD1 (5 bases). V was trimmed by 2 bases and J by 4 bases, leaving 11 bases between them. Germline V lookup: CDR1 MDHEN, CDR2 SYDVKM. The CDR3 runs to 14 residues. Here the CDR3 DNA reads TGTGCCAGCAGTTTAGTGGGGGGGGTCACTGAAGCTTTCTTT. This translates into CASSLVGGVTEAFF. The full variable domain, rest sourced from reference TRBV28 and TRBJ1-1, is DVKVTQSSRYLVKRTGEKVFLECVQDMDHENMFWYRQDPGLGLRLIYFSYDVKMKEKGDIPEGYSVSREKKERFSLILESASTNQTSMYLCASSLVGGVTEAFFGQGTRLTVV.

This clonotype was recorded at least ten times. The CDR3 reads CASSSYSRDSQQYF. The CDR3 nucleotides are TGCGCCAGCAGCTCCTATTCCCGGGATAGTCAGCAGTACTTC. The genes are TRBV5-1 and TRBJ2-7; a weak D match, TRBD2 (5 bases). The germline gives CDR1 SGHRS, CDR2 YFSETQ. Trimming removed 3 bases from V and 8 bases from J, with 18 bases in between. CDR3 length equals 14 residues.

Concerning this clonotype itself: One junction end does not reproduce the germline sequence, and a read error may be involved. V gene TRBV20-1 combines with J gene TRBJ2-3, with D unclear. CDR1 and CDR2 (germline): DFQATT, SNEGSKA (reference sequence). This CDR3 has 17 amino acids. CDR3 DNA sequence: TGCTGTGCTACGCAAATGGACGACCCACTCGGCACAGATACGCAGTATTTT. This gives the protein CCATQMDDPLGTDTQYF.

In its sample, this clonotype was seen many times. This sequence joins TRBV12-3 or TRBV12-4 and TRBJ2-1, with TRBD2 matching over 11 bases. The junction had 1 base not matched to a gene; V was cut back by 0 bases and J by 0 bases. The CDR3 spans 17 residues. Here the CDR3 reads CASSLAGTSGSYNEQFF. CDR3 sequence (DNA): TGTGCCAGCAGTTTAGCGGGGACTAGCGGCTCCTACAATGAGCAGTTCTTC.

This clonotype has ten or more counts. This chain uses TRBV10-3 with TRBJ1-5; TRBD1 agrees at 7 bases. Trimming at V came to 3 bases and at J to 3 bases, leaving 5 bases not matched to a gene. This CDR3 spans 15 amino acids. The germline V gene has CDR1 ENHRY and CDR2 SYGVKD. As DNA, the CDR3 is TGTGCCATCAGTGACACCGGGACAGTCAATCAGCCCCAGCATTTT. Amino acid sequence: CAISDTGTVNQPQHF.

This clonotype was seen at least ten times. CDR3 nucleotides: TGTGCCAGCAGCCCGTTCAATGAGCAGTTCTTC. Translation: CASSPFNEQFF. The chain recombines TRBV7-9 with TRBJ2-1; D remains ambiguous. V lost 5 bases to trimming and J lost 6 bases, with 5 bases between them. Germline V lookup: CDR1 SEHNR, CDR2 FQNEAQ (reference sequence). There are 11 residues in the CDR3.

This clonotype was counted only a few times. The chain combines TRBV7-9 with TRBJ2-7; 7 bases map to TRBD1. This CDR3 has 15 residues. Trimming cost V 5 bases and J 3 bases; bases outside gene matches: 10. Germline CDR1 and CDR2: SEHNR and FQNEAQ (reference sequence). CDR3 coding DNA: TGTGCCAGCAGCCCTAACACAGGGGATAACTACGAGCAGTACTTC. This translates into CASSPNTGDNYEQYF.

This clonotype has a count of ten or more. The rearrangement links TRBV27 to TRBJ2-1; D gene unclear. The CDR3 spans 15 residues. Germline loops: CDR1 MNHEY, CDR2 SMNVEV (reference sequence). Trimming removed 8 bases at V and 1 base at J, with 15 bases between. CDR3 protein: CASAGPDGSYNEQFF. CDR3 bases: TGTGCCAGCGCTGGTCCGGACGGTTCCTACAATGAGCAGTTCTTC.

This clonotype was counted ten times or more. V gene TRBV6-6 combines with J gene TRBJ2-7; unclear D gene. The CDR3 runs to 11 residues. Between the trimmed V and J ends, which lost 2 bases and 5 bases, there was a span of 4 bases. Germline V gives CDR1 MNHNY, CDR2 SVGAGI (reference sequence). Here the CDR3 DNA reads TGTGCCAGCAGTTACAGACACGAGCAGTACTTC. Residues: CASSYRHEQYF.

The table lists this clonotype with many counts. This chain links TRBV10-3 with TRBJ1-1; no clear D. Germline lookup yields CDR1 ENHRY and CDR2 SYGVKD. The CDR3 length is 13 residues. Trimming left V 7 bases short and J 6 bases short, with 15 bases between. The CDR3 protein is CAIKSRPEAEAFF. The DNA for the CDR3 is TGTGCCATCAAATCTAGGCCCGAGGCTGAAGCTTTCTTT.

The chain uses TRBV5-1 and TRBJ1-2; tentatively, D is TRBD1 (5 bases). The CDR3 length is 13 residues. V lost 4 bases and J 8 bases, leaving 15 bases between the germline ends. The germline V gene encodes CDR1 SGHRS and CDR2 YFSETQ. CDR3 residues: CASSLGTPRGYTF. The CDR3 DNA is TGCGCCAGCAGCCTCGGGACGCCGAGGGGCTACACCTTC. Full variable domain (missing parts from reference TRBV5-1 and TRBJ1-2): KAGVTQTPRYLIKTRGQQVTLSCSPISGHRSVSWYQQTPGQGLQFLFEYFSETQRNKGNFPGRFSGRQFSNSRSEMNVSTLELGDSALYLCASSLGTPRGYTFGSGTRLTVV.

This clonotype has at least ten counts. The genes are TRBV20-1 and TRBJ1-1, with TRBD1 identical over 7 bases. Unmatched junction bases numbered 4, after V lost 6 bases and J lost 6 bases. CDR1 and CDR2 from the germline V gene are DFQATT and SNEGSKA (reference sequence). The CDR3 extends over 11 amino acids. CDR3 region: CSADRDPEAFF. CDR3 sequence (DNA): TGCAGTGCCGACAGGGACCCTGAAGCTTTCTTT.

The CDR3 here is CASSMERVGAYEQYF. DNA for the CDR3: TGTGCCAGTAGTATGGAGAGGGTTGGAGCCTACGAGCAGTACTTC. V usage is TRBV19 and J usage is TRBJ2-7, with D perhaps matching TRBD2 (5 bases). From germline, CDR1 is LNHDA and CDR2 SQIVND (reference sequence). This CDR3 has 15 amino acids. With 3 bases removed from V and 2 bases from J, the gap between germline ends came to 14 bases.

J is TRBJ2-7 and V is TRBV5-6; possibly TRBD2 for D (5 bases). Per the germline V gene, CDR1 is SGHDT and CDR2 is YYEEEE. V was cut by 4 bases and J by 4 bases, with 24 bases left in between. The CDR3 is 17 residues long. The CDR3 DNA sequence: TGTGCCAGCAGCCTTTACGGGATTGGCAGGCTGGGTTACGAGCAGTACTTC. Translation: CASSLYGIGRLGYEQYF.

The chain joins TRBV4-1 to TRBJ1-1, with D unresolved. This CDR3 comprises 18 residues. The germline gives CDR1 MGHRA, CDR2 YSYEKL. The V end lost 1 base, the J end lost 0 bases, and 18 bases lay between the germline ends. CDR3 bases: TGCGCCAGCAGCCAAGTGCCTCCGAAGGCCCGGTTGAACACTGAAGCTTTCTTT. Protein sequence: CASSQVPPKARLNTEAFF.

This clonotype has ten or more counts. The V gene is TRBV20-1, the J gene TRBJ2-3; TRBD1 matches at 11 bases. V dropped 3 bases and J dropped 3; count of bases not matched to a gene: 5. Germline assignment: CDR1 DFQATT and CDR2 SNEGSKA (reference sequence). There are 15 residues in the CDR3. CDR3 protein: CSASGQGALTDTQYF. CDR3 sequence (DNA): TGCAGTGCTAGCGGACAGGGGGCCTTGACAGATACGCAGTATTTT.

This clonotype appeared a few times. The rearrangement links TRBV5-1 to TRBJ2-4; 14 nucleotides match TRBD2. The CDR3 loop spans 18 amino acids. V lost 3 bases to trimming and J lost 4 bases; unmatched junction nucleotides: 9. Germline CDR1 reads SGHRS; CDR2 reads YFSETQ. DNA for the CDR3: TGCGCCAGCAGCTCGACTAGCGGGAGGGCCGGATGGAAAAACATTCAGTACTTC. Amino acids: CASSSTSGRAGWKNIQYF.